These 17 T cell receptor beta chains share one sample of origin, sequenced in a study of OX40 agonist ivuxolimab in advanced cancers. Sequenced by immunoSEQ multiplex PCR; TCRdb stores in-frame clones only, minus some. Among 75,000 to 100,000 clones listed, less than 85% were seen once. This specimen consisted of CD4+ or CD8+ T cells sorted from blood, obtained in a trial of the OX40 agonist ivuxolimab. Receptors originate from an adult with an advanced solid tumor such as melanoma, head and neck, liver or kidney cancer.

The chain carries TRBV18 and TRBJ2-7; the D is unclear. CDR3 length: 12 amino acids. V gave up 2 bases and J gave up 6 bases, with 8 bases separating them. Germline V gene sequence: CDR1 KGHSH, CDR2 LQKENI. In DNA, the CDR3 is TGTGCCAGCTCACCAGGGAAAAGCGAGCAGTACTTC. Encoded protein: CASSPGKSEQYF.

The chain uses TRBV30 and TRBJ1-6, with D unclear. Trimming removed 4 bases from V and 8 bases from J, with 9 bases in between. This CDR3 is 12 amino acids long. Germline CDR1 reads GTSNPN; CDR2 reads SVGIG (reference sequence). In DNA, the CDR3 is TGTGCCTGGACAAGGGCCCATTCACCCCTCCACTTT. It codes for CAWTRAHSPLHF. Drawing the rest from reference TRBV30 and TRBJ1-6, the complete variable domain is SQTIHQWPATLVQPVGSPLSLECTVEGTSNPNLYWYRQAAGRGLQLLFYSVGIGQISSEVPQNLSASRPQDRQFILSSKKLLLSDSGFYLCAWTRAHSPLHFGNGTRLTVT.

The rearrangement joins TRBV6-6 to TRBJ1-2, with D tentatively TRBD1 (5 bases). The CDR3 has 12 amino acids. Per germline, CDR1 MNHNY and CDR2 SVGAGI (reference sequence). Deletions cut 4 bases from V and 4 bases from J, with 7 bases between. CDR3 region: CASSLGGYGYTF. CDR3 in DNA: TGTGCCAGCAGTTTGGGGGGCTATGGCTACACCTTC.

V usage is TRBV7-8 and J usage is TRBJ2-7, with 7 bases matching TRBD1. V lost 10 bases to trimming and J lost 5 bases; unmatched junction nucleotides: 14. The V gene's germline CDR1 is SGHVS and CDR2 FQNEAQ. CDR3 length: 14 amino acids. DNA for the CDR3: TGTGCCACCAGAGTTTTGGGGACAGCCGACGAGCAGTACTTC. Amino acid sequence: CATRVLGTADEQYF.

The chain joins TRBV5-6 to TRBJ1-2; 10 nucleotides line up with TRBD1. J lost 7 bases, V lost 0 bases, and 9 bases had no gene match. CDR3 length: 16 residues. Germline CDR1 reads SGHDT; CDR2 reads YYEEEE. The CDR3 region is CASSLGATGGASGYTF. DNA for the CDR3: TGTGCCAGCAGCTTGGGGGCGACAGGGGGCGCGAGTGGCTACACCTTC.

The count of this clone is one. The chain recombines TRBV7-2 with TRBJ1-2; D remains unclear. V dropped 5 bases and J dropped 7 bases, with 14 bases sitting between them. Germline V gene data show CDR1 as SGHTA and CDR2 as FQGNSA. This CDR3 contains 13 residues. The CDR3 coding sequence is TGTGCCAGCAGCACAAGCGGGGTAGGTGGCTACACCTTC. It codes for CASSTSGVGGYTF.

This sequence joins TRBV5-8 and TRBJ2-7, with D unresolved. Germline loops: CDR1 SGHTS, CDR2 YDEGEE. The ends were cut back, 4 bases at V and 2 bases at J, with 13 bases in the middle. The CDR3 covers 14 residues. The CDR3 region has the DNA TGTGCCAGCAGCCGCCGAGGCACCACCTACGAGCAGTACTTC. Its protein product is CASSRRGTTYEQYF.

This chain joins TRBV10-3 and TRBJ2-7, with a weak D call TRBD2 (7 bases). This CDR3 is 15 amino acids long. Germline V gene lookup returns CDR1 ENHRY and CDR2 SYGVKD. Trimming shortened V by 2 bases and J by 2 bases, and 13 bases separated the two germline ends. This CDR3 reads CAISETGGPPYEQYF. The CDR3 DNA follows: TGTGCCATCAGTGAGACGGGGGGCCCGCCCTACGAGCAGTACTTC.

CDR3 DNA: TGTGCCAGCAGCTTAGGTCCTCCGCCATATAAGGATACGCAGTATTTT. Translated: CASSLGPPPYKDTQYF. V usage is TRBV7-2 and J usage is TRBJ2-3; D not resolved. This CDR3 has 16 amino acids. The V and J ends lost 1 base and 6 bases respectively, with 17 bases between them. In germline, CDR1 is SGHTA, CDR2 FQGNSA.

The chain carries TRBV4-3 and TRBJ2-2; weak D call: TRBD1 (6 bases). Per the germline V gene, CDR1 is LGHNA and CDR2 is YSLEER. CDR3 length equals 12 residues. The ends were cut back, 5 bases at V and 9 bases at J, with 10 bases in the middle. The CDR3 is CASSRGGRELFF. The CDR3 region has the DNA TGCGCCAGCAGCAGAGGGGGTAGGGAGCTGTTTTTT.

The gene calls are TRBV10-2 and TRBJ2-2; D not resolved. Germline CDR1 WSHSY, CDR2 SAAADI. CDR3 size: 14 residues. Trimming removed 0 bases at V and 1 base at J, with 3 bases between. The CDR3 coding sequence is TGCGCCAGCAGTGAGTCTCGGAACACCGGGGAGCTGTTTTTT. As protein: CASSESRNTGELFF.

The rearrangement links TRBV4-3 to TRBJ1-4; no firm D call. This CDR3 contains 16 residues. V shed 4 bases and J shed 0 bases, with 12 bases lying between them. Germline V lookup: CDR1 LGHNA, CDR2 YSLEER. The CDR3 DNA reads TGCGCCAGCAGCCGAGGCGAACAAGCAACTAATGAAAAACTGTTTTTT. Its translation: CASSRGEQATNEKLFF.

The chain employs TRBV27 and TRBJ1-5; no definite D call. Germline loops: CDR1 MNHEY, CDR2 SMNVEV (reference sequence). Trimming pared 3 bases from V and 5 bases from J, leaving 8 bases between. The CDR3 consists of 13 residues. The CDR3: CASSLGNYQPQHF. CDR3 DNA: TGTGCCAGCAGTTTGGGGAATTATCAGCCCCAGCATTTT.

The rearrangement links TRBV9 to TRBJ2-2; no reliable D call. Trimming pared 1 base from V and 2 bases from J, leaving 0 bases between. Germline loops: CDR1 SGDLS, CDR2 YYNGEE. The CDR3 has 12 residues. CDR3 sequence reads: CASSVNTGELFF. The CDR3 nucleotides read TGTGCCAGCAGCGTAAACACCGGGGAGCTGTTTTTT.

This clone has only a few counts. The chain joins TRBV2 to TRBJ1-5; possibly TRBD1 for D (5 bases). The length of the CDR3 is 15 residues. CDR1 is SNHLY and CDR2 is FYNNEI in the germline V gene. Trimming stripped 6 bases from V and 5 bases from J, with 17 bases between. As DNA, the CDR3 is TGTGCCAGCAGGGGGGGAGAGCCCGCGGATCAGCCCCAGCATTTT. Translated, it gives CASRGGEPADQPQHF.

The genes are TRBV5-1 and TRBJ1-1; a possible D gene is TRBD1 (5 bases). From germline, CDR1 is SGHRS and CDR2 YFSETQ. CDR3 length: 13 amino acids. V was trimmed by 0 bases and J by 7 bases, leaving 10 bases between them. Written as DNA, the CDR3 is TGCGCCAGCAGCTTGGGGGGCGGTATTGAAGCTTTCTTT. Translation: CASSLGGGIEAFF.

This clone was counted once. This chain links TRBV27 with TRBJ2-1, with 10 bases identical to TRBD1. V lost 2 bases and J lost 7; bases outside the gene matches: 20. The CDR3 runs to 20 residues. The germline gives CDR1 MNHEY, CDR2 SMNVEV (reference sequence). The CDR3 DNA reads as TGTGCCAGCAGTTTAAGGGGACAGGGGTTCAGAGTGGAGCGGGGGAATGAGCAGTTCTTC. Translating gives CASSLRGQGFRVERGNEQFF.